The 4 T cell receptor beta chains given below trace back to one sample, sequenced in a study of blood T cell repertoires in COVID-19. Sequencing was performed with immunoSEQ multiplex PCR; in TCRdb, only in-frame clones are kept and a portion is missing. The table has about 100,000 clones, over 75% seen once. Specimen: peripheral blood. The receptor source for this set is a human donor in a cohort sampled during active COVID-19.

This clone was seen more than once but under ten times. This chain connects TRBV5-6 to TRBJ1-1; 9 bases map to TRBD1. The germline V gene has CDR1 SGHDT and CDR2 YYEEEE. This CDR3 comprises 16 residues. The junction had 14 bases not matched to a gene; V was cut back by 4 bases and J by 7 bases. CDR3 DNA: TGTGCCAGCAGCCTTCGACAGGGGGTCCCATCGTTTGAAGCTTTCTTT. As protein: CASSLRQGVPSFEAFF.

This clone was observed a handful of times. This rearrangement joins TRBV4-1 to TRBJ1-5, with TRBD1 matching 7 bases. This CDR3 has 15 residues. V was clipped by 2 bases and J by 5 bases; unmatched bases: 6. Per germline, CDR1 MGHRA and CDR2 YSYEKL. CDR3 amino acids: CASSQPDRPDQPQHF. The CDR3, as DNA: TGCGCCAGCAGCCAACCGGACAGGCCTGATCAGCCCCAGCATTTT.

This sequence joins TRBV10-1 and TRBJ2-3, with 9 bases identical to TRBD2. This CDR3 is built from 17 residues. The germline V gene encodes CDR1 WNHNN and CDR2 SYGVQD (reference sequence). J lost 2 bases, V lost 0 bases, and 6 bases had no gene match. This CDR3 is CASSESQRGDLTDTQYF. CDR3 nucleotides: TGCGCCAGCAGTGAGTCGCAGCGGGGGGACCTCACAGATACGCAGTATTTT.

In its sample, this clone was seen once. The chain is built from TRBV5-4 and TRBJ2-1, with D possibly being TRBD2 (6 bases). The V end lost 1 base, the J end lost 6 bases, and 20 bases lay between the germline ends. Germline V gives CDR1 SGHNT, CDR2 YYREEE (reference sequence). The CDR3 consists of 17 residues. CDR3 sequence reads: CASSLLELATFGNEQFF. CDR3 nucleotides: TGTGCCAGCAGCTTGTTGGAACTAGCCACTTTCGGCAATGAGCAGTTCTTC.